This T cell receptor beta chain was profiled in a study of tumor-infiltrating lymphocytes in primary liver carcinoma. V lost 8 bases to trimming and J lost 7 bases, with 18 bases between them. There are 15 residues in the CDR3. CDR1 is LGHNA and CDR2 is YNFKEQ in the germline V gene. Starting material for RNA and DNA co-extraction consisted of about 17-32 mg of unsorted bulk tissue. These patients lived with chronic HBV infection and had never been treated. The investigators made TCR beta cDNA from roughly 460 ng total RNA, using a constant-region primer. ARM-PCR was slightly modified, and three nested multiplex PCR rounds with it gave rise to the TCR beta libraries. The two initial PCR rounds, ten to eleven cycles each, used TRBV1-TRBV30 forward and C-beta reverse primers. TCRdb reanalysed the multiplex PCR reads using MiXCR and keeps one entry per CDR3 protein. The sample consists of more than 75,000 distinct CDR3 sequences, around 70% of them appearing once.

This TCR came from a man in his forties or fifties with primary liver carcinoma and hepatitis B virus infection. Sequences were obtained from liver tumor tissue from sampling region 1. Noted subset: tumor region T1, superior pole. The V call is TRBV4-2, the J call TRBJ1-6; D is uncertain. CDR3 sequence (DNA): TGTGCCAGCCGCCGCTTGGGCAGTGAGAATTCACCCCTCCACTTT. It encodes CASRRLGSENSPLHF.